This TCR beta chain derives from a study of blood T cell repertoires in COVID-19. Study-level background: COVID-19 samples, acute and convalescent, were from the United States, Italy and Spain.

The CDR3 is made up of 14 amino acids. Germline assignment: CDR1 GTSNPN and CDR2 SVGIG (reference sequence). V dropped 2 bases and J dropped 2 bases, with 13 bases sitting between them. Per the authors' pipeline: From reference gene primer amplification, estimates of nucleated cell counts were derived. Libraries were prepared by immunoSEQ multiplex PCR; TCRdb keeps only in-frame clonotypes and omits some of them. That table supplies the V and J calls and clone size; D and trimming were determined from the DNA. The table lists about 200,000 clones, over 60% of them singletons. V usage is TRBV30 and J usage is TRBJ2-7, with D perhaps TRBD1 (5 bases). The receptor was isolated from a woman between 65 and 79 years old with acute or convalescent COVID-19. The material sequenced was peripheral blood. The chain's CDR3 is CAWSRTGLTYEQYF. DNA for the CDR3: TGTGCCTGGAGTCGCACAGGTCTAACCTACGAGCAGTACTTC.